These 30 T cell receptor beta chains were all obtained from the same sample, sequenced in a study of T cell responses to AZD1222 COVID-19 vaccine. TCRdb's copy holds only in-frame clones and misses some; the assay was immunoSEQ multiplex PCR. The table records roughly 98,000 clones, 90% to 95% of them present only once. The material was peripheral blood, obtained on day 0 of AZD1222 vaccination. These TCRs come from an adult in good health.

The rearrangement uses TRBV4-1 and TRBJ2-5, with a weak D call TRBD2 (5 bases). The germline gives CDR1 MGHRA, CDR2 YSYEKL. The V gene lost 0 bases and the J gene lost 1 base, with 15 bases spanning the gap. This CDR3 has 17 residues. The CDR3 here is CASSQDPRGVVQETQYF. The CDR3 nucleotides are TGCGCCAGCAGCCAAGATCCACGGGGAGTGGTCCAAGAGACCCAGTACTTC.

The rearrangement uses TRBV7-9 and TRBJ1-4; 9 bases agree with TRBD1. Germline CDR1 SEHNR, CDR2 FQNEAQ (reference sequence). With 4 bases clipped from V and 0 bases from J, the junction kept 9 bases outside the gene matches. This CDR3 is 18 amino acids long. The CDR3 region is CASSSGRTGAATNEKLFF. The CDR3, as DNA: TGTGCCAGCAGCTCTGGGAGGACAGGGGCGGCAACTAATGAAAAACTGTTTTTT. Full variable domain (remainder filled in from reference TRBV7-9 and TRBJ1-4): DTGVSQNPRHKITKRGQNVTFRCDPISEHNRLYWYRQTLGQGPEFLTYFQNEAQLEKSRLLSDRFSAERPKGSFSTLEIQRTEQGDSAMYLCASSSGRTGAATNEKLFFGSGTQLSVL.

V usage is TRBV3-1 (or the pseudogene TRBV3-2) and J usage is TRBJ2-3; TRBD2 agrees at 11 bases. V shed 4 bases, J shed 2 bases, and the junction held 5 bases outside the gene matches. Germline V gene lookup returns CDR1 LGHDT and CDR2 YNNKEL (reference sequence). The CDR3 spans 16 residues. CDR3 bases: TGTGCCAGCAGCCCGGGGACTAGCGGATTCACAGATACGCAGTATTTT. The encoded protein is CASSPGTSGFTDTQYF.

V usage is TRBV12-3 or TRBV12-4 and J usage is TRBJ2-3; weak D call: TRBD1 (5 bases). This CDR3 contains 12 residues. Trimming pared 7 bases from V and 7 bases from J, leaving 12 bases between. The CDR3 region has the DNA TGTGCCAGCACTGCAGGGTTGCATACGCAGTATTTT. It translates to CASTAGLHTQYF.

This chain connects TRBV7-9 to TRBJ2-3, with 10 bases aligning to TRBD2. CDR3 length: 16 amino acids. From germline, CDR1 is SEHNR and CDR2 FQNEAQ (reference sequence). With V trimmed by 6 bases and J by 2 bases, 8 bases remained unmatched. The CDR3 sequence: CASRQSGRESTDTQYF. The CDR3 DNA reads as TGTGCCAGCAGACAAAGCGGGAGGGAGTCCACAGATACGCAGTATTTT.

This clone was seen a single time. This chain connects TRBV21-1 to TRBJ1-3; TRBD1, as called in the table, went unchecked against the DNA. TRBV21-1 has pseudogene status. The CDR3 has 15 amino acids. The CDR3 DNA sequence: TGTGCCAGCAGCTTAAGGGGGCCCCGGCGCAACACCATATATTTT. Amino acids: CASSLRGPRRNTIYF.

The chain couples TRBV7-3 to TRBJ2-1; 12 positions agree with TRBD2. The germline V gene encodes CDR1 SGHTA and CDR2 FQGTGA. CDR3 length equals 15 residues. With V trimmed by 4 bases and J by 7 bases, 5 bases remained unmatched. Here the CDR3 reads CASSWTGTSGNEQFF. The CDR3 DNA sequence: TGTGCCAGCAGCTGGACCGGGACTAGCGGGAATGAGCAGTTCTTC. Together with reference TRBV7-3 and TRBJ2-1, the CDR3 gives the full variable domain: GAGVSQTPSNKVTEKGKYVELRCDPISGHTALYWYRQSLGQGPEFLIYFQGTGAADDSGLPNDRFFAVRPEGSVSTLKIQRTERGDSAVYLCASSWTGTSGNEQFFGPGTRLTVL.

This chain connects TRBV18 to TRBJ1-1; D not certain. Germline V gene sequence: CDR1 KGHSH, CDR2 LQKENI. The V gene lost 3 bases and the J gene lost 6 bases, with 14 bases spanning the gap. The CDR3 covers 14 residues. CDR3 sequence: CASSPRAGGAEAFF. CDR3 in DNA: TGTGCCAGCTCACCGAGAGCTGGAGGCGCTGAAGCTTTCTTT.

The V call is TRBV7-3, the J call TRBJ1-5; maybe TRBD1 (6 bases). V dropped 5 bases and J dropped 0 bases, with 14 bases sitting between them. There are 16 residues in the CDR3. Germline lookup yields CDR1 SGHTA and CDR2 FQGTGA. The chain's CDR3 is CASSQANRDSNQPQHF. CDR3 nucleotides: TGTGCCAGCAGCCAAGCCAACAGGGATAGCAATCAGCCCCAGCATTTT.

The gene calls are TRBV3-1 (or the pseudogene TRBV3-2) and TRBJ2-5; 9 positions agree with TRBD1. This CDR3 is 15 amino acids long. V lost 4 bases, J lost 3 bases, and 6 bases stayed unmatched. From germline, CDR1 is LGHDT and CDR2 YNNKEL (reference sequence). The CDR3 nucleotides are TGTGCCAGCAGCCTCGAAGGACAGGGGAAAGAGACCCAGTACTTC. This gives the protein CASSLEGQGKETQYF.

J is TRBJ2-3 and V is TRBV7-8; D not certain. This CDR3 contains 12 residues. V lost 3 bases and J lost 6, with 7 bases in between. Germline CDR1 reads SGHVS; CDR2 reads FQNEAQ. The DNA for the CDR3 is TGTGCCAGCAGCTTTACCCAGGATACGCAGTATTTT. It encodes CASSFTQDTQYF.

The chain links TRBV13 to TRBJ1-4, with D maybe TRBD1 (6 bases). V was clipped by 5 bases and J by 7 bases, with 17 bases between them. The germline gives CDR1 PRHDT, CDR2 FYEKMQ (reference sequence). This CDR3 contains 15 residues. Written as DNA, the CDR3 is TGTGCCAGCAGCCGCCGGGACACTGGGGCTGAAAAACTGTTTTTT. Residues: CASSRRDTGAEKLFF. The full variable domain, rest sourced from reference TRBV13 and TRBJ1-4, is AAGVIQSPRHLIKEKRETATLKCYPIPRHDTVYWYQQGPGQDPQFLISFYEKMQSDKGSIPDRFSAQQFSDYHSELNMSSLELGDSALYFCASSRRDTGAEKLFFGSGTQLSVL.

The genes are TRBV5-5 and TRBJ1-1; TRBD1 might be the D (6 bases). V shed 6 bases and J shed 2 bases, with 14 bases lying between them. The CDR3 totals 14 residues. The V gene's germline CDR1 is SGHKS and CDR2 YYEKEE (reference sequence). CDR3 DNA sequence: TGTGCCAGCATCCGACCGACAGGAAACACTGAAGCTTTCTTT. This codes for CASIRPTGNTEAFF.

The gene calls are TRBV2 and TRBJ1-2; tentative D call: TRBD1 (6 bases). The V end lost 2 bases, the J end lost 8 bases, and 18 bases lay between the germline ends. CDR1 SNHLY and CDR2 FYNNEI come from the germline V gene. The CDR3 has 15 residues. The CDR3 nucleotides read TGTGCCAGCAGTGAAAGGGGGGCGCGTGGGTTGGGCTACACCTTC. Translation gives CASSERGARGLGYTF. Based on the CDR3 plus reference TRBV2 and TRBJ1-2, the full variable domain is EPEVTQTPSHQVTQMGQEVILRCVPISNHLYFYWYRQILGQKVEFLVSFYNNEISEKSEIFDDQFSVERPDGSNFTLKIRSTKLEDSAMYFCASSERGARGLGYTFGSGTRLTVV.

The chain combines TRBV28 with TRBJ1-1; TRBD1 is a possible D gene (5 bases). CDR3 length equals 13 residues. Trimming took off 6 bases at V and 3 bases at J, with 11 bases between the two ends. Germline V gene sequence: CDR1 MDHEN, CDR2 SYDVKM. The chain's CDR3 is CASSLLGDTEAFF. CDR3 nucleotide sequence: TGTGCCAGCAGCCTCCTGGGGGACACTGAAGCTTTCTTT.

In DNA form, the CDR3 reads TGTGCCAGCAGTTTAGTTCAGGGGCCCCAGCATTTT. Translation gives CASSLVQGPQHF. This chain uses TRBV12-3 or TRBV12-4 with TRBJ1-5; weak D call: TRBD1 (5 bases). This CDR3 contains 12 residues. With 1 base removed from V and 9 bases from J, the gap between germline ends came to 7 bases.

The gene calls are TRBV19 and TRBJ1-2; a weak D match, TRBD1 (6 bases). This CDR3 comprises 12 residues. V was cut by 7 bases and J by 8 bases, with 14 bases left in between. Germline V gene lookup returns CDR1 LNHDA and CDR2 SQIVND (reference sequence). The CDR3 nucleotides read TGTGCCAGTACCAGGACAGACCTGGGCTACACCTTC. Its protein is CASTRTDLGYTF. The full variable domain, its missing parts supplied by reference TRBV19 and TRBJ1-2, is DGGITQSPKYLFRKEGQNVTLSCEQNLNHDAMYWYRQDPGQGLRLIYYSQIVNDFQKGDIAEGYSVSREKKESFPLTVTSAQKNPTAFYLCASTRTDLGYTFGSGTRLTVV.

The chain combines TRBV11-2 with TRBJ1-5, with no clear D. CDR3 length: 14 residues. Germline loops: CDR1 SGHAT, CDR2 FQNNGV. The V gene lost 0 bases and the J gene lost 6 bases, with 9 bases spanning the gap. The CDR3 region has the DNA TGTGCCAGCAGCTTAGATCGGATCGGTCAGCCCCAGCATTTT. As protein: CASSLDRIGQPQHF.

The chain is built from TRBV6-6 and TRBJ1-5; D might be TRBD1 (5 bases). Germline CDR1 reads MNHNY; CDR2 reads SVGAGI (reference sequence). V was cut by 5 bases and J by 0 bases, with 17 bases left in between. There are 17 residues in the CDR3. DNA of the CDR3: TGTGCCAGCAGTCCCAACCTCCTGACAGATAGCAATCAGCCCCAGCATTTT. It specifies CASSPNLLTDSNQPQHF.

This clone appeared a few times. The CDR3 is CASSLTANYGYTF. The CDR3 coding sequence is TGTGCCAGCAGCTTAACAGCTAACTATGGCTACACCTTC. The gene calls are TRBV7-9 and TRBJ1-2; D is uncertain. This CDR3 has 13 amino acids. CDR1 is SEHNR, CDR2 FQNEAQ, per germline (reference sequence). V lost 2 bases, J lost 0 bases, and 4 bases lay in between. Drawing the rest from reference TRBV7-9 and TRBJ1-2, the complete variable domain is DTGVSQNPRHKITKRGQNVTFRCDPISEHNRLYWYRQTLGQGPEFLTYFQNEAQLEKSRLLSDRFSAERPKGSFSTLEIQRTEQGDSAMYLCASSLTANYGYTFGSGTRLTVV.

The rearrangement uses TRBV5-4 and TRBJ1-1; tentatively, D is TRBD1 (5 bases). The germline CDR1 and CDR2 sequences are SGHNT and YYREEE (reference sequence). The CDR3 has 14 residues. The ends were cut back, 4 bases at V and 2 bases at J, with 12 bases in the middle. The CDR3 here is CASSLAGFNTEAFF. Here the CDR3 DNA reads TGTGCCAGCAGCCTCGCAGGGTTCAACACTGAAGCTTTCTTT.

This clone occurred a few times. CDR3 sequence reads: CASSQDTRAGNTIYF. The DNA of the CDR3 is TGTGCCAGCAGCCAAGACACTAGGGCGGGAAACACCATATATTTT. This sequence joins TRBV3-1 (or the pseudogene TRBV3-2) and TRBJ1-3; no firm D call. This CDR3 contains 15 residues. The germline gives CDR1 LGHDT, CDR2 YNNKEL (reference sequence). Trimming cost V 0 bases and J 4 bases, with 10 bases left between them.

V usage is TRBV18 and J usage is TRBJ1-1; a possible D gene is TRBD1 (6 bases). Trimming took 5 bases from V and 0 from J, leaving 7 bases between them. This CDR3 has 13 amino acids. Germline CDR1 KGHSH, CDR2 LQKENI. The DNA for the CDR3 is TGTGCCAGCTCAGGACAGATGAACACTGAAGCTTTCTTT. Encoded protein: CASSGQMNTEAFF.

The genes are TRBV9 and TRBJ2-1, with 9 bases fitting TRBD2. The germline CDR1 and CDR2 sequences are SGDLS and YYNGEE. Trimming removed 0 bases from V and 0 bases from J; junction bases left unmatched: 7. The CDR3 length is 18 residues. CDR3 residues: CASSVGGSGGSSYNEQFF. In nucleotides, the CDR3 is TGTGCCAGCAGCGTAGGGGGTAGCGGGGGCAGCTCCTACAATGAGCAGTTCTTC.

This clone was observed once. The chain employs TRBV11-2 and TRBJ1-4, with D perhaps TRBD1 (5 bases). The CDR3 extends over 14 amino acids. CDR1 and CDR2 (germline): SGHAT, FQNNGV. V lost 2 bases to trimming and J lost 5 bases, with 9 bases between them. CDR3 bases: TGTGCCAGCAGCTTAAAGGGGACGAATGAAAAACTGTTTTTT. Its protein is CASSLKGTNEKLFF.

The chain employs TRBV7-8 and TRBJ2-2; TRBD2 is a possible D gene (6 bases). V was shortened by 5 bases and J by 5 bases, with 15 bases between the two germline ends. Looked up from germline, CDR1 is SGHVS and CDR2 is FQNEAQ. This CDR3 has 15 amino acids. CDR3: CASSPSGGRTGELFF. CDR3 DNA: TGTGCCAGCAGCCCGTCCGGGGGAAGGACCGGGGAGCTGTTTTTT.

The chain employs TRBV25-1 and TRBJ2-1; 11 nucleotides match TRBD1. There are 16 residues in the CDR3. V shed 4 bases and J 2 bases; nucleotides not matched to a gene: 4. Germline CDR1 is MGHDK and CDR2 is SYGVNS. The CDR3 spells CASSGPGQGAYNEQFF. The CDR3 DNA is TGTGCCAGCAGTGGCCCGGGACAGGGGGCCTACAATGAGCAGTTCTTC.

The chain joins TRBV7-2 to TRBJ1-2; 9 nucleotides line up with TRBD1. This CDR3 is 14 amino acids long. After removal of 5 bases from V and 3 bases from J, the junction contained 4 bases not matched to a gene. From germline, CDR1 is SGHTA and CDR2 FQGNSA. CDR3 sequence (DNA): TGTGCCAGCAGCCGCCGGGACAGGGACTATGGCTACACCTTC. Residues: CASSRRDRDYGYTF.

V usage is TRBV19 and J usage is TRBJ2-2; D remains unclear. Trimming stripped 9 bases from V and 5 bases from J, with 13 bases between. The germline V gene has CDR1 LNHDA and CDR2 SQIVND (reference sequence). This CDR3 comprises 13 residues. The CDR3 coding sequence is TGTGCCAGGAAAAGCAGCGAAACCGGGGAGCTGTTTTTT. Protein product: CARKSSETGELFF.

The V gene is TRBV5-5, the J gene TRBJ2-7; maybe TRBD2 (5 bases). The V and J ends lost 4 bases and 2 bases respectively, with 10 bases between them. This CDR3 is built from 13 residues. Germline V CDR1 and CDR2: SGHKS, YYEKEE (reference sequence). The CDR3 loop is CASSPGVTYEQYF. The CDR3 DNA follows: TGTGCCAGCAGCCCCGGGGTAACCTACGAGCAGTACTTC.